This T cell receptor beta chain was captured in a study of PD-1 blockade in classical Hodgkin lymphoma. Study-wide findings and caveats: Before treatment, TCR diversity in newly diagnosed patients was reportedly lower than in healthy donors. A significant rise in TCR diversity by C4D1 was seen for CD4+ but not CD8+ cells.

Notes on this clone: No antigen is known for it.

Generated by immunoSEQ multiplex PCR, the TCRdb table keeps only in-frame clones and is missing some. The data contain 70,000 to 80,000 clones, approximately 94% of them singletons. The CDR3 has 13 residues. V was trimmed by 3 bases and J by 5 bases, leaving 10 bases between them. Germline V gene lookup returns CDR1 LNHDA and CDR2 SQIVND (reference sequence). Each of the patients experienced relapse following autologous stem cell transplantation, and their brentuximab vedotin exposure differed. The receptor was derived from a human donor with classical Hodgkin lymphoma. The chain couples TRBV19 to TRBJ1-1, with D unresolved. Sequences were derived from peripheral blood mononuclear cells (PBMCs), sampled at baseline. CDR3 in DNA: TGTGCCAGTAGTATTTCCCTGGCGACTGAAGCTTTCTTT. Translation gives CASSISLATEAFF.